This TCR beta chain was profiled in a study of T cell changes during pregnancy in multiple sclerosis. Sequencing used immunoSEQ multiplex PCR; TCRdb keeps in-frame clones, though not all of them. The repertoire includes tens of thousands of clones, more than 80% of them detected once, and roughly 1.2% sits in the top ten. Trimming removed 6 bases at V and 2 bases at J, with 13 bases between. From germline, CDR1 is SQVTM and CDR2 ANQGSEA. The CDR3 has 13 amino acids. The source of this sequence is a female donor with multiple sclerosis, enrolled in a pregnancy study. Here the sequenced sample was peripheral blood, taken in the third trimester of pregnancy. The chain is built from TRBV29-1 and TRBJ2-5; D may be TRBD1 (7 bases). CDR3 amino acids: CSVMTGTQETQYF. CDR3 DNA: TGCAGCGTCATGACAGGGACTCAAGAGACCCAGTACTTC.